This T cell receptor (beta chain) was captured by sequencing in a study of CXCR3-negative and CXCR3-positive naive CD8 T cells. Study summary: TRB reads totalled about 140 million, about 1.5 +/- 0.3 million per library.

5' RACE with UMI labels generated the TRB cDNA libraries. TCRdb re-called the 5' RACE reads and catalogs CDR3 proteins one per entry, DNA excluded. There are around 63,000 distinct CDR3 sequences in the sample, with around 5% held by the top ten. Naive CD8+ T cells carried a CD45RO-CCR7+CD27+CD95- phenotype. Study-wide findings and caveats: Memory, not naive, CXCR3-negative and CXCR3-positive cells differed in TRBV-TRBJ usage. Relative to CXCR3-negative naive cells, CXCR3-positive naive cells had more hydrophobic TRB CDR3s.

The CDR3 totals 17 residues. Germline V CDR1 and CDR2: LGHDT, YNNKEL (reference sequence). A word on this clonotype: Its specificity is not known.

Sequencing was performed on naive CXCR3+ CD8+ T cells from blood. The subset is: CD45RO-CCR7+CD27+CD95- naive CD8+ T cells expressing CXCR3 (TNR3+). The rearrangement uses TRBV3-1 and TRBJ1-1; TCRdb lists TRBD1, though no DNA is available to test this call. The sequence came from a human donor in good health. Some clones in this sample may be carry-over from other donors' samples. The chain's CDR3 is CASSQEIRFLGDTEAFF.